Listed below are T cell receptor beta chains from one sample, sequenced in a study of T cell responses to AZD1222 COVID-19 vaccine. Assay: immunoSEQ multiplex PCR; the TCRdb copy retains only in-frame clones and omits some. Of about 110,000 clones listed, 90% are singletons. The material was peripheral blood, obtained 28 days after the second AZD1222 dose. The receptor source for this set is an adult who received the AZD1222 COVID-19 vaccine. Each CDR3 is given with its conserved first and last residue. A D gene is named only where the DNA matches it firmly. Part of the rows lack a size; the others show once, few, many or a class for expanded clones.

d_call j_call clone_size v_call cdr3_aa cdr3_nt
NA TRBJ2-5 once TRBV5-1 CASSGQETQYF TGCGCCAGCAGCGGGCAAGAGACCCAGTACTTC
TRBD1 TRBJ1-2 NA TRBV9 CASRRDRGYGYTF TGTGCCAGCCGTAGGGACAGGGGTTATGGCTACACCTTC
NA TRBJ2-1 few TRBV3-1/TRBV3-2 CASSQIPRVGSYNEQFF TGTGCCAGCAGCCAGATTCCTCGGGTAGGCTCCTACAATGAGCAGTTCTTC
NA TRBJ2-1 NA TRBV18 CASSRSDNEQFF TGTGCCAGCTCACGGTCGGACAATGAGCAGTTCTTC
TRBD1 TRBJ2-1 once TRBV5-1 CASSIGTANNEQFF TGCGCCAGCAGCATAGGGACAGCCAACAATGAGCAGTTCTTC
NA TRBJ2-1 NA TRBV19 CASRPLGSSYNEQFF TGTGCCAGTAGGCCCTTGGGGAGCTCCTACAATGAGCAGTTCTTC
TRBD1 TRBJ1-2 NA TRBV5-1 CASSLGDRATDYGYTF TGCGCCAGCAGCTTGGGTGACAGGGCGACCGACTATGGCTACACCTTC
TRBD1 TRBJ2-7 NA TRBV7-6 CASSLQDRGPYEQYF TGTGCCAGCAGCTTACAAGACAGGGGCCCCTACGAGCAGTACTTC
NA TRBJ1-6 NA TRBV4-1 CASSRTPGNSPLHF TGCGCCAGCAGCCGGACACCTGGAAATTCACCCCTCCACTTT
TRBD1 TRBJ1-2 NA TRBV6-5 CASSLNRGGGYTF TGTGCCAGCAGTTTAAACAGGGGGGGAGGCTACACCTTC
NA TRBJ2-7 once TRBV6-5 CATLLRGLDYEQYF TGTGCCACCCTCTTAAGAGGGCTCGACTACGAGCAGTACTTC
NA TRBJ2-5 NA TRBV5-8 CASSLGRQGGVQETQYF TGTGCCAGCAGCTTGGGCCGGCAGGGGGGAGTCCAAGAGACCCAGTACTTC
NA TRBJ2-5 NA TRBV6-5 CASSFTLEGETQYF TGTGCCAGCAGCTTCACACTAGAAGGCGAGACCCAGTACTTC
NA TRBJ2-1 NA TRBV20-1 CSARDAGIRVNEQFF TGCAGTGCTCGTGATGCCGGGATCCGCGTGAATGAGCAGTTCTTC
NA TRBJ2-1 NA TRBV25-1 CASSKQTKIRPYNEQFF TGTGCCAGCAGTAAACAAACAAAAATAAGGCCATACAATGAGCAGTTCTTC
NA TRBJ1-2 NA TRBV3-1/TRBV3-2 CASSQGPGRFEGYTF TGTGCCAGCAGCCAAGGTCCAGGCCGGTTTGAGGGCTACACCTTC
NA TRBJ2-3 NA TRBV4-3 CASSQDRNTDTQYF TGCGCCAGCAGCCAAGACAGGAACACAGATACGCAGTATTTT
NA TRBJ1-1 NA TRBV15 CATRSQENTEAFF TGTGCCACCAGATCACAGGAGAACACTGAAGCTTTCTTT
NA TRBJ1-2 NA TRBV12-3/TRBV12-4 CASSLAGTREGF TGTGCCAGCAGTTTAGCCGGGACTAGAGAGGGTTTC
NA TRBJ2-1 NA TRBV7-8 CASSLDNEQFF TGTGCCAGCAGCTTAGACAATGAGCAGTTCTTC
NA TRBJ1-5 NA TRBV27 CASRLLLGGQPQHF TGTGCCAGCAGGCTCCTCTTGGGAGGGCAGCCCCAGCATTTT
TRBD2 TRBJ2-6 NA TRBV9 CASSVADGRRGNVLTF TGTGCCAGCAGCGTAGCCGACGGGAGGAGAGGCAACGTCCTGACTTTC
NA TRBJ2-7 NA TRBV27 CASSPEGGQNEQYF TGTGCCAGCAGTCCCGAGGGGGGGCAGAACGAGCAGTACTTC
NA TRBJ2-2 NA TRBV4-1 CASSPTGTGELFF TGCGCCAGCAGCCCTACAGGGACCGGGGAGCTGTTTTTT
NA TRBJ1-2 NA TRBV29-1 CSVEHAETTNYGYTF TGCAGCGTTGAACATGCCGAGACTACAAACTATGGCTACACCTTC
TRBD2 TRBJ2-3 NA TRBV27 CASRTSGGTDTQYF TGTGCCAGCAGGACTAGCGGGGGTACAGATACGCAGTATTTT
TRBD1 TRBJ1-6 NA TRBV4-2 CASSPPPRTGAEIGSPLHF TGTGCCAGCAGCCCCCCCCCACGTACAGGGGCCGAAATTGGGTCACCCCTCCACTTT
NA TRBJ1-2 NA TRBV18 CASSRDRNYGYTF TGTGCCAGCTCCCGCGACAGAAACTATGGCTACACCTTC
NA TRBJ2-2 once TRBV7-9 CASSYAGGRTGELFF TGTGCCAGCAGCTATGCTGGGGGTCGGACCGGGGAGCTGTTTTTT
NA TRBJ2-7 NA TRBV6-5 CASSYARTAYEQYF TGTGCCAGCAGTTACGCACGGACAGCCTACGAGCAGTACTTC
NA TRBJ1-4 NA TRBV20-1 CSASPAQGTNEKLFF TGCAGTGCTAGTCCAGCGCAGGGGACTAATGAAAAACTGTTTTTT
NA TRBJ2-7 NA TRBV1 CTSSPGRGGDYEQYF TGCACCAGCAGCCCCGGACGGGGGGGGGACTACGAGCAGTACTTC
NA TRBJ2-3 NA TRBV29-1 CSVEDLQEGPSTDTQYF TGCAGCGTTGAAGATCTTCAGGAGGGGCCGAGCACAGATACGCAGTATTTT
NA TRBJ1-6 NA TRBV5-1 CASSLEFVGSSPIYNSPLHF TGCGCCAGCAGCTTGGAATTCGTGGGTTCCTCCCCCATCTATAATTCACCCCTCCACTTT
NA TRBJ1-6 NA TRBV18 CASSPIGGNNSPLHF TGTGCCAGCTCACCAATAGGAGGAAATAATTCACCCCTCCACTTT
NA TRBJ1-6 NA TRBV10-3 CATVSSSYNSPLHF TGTGCCACAGTTAGTAGCTCCTATAATTCACCCCTCCACTTT
NA TRBJ1-5 NA TRBV6-2/TRBV6-3 CASSVLPRDGASNQPQHF TGTGCCAGCAGCGTTCTCCCCAGGGACGGAGCAAGCAATCAGCCCCAGCATTTT
NA TRBJ1-5 NA TRBV9 CASSARVDQPQHF TGTGCCAGCAGCGCCAGGGTTGACCAGCCCCAGCATTTT
NA TRBJ1-5 NA TRBV4-1 CASSQTRAQPQHF TGCGCCAGCAGCCAAACCAGGGCTCAGCCCCAGCATTTT
NA TRBJ1-2 NA TRBV15 CATSRVQGGSYGYTF TGTGCCACCAGCAGGGTTCAGGGCGGGAGCTATGGCTACACCTTC
NA TRBJ1-2 NA TRBV2 CGPDLYDYGYTF TGTGGGCCAGATCTTTACGACTATGGCTACACCTTC
TRBD1 TRBJ1-3 NA TRBV9 CASSAGDSSLSGNTIYF TGTGCCAGCAGCGCTGGGGACAGTTCCCTCTCTGGAAACACCATATATTTT
NA TRBJ1-1 NA TRBV10-3 CAIGGWQAPDEAFF TGTGCCATCGGGGGGTGGCAGGCCCCCGATGAAGCTTTCTTT
NA TRBJ1-5 NA TRBV5-3 CARSLRDTAPSSNQPQHF TGTGCCAGAAGCTTGCGGGACACAGCACCTTCTAGCAATCAGCCCCAGCATTTT
NA TRBJ1-4 NA TRBV4-2 CASSPTARGLTNEKLFF TGTGCCAGCAGCCCGACCGCGAGGGGTTTAACTAATGAAAAACTGTTTTTT
NA TRBJ2-1 NA TRBV5-1 CASSLSDPQYNEQFF TGCGCCAGCAGCTTGTCCGACCCACAGTACAATGAGCAGTTCTTC
TRBD2 TRBJ2-1 once TRBV5-1 CASSLTSGAYNEQFF TGCGCCAGCAGCCTGACTAGCGGGGCATACAATGAGCAGTTCTTC
NA TRBJ2-7 NA TRBV19 CASSIEGSYEQYF TGTGCCAGTAGTATCGAGGGGTCCTACGAGCAGTACTTC
NA TRBJ1-1 NA TRBV7-3 CASSLEGGPNTEAFF TGTGCCAGCAGCTTGGAAGGAGGACCCAACACTGAAGCTTTCTTT
NA TRBJ1-1 NA TRBV5-1 CASSSNDGRTEAFF TGCGCCAGCAGCTCCAACGACGGCCGAACTGAAGCTTTCTTT
NA TRBJ1-2 once TRBV11-2 CASSLGFGQSYGYTF TGTGCCAGCAGCTTAGGGTTCGGCCAAAGCTATGGCTACACCTTC
TRBD2 TRBJ2-4 NA TRBV7-2 CASSFGRELLDIQYF TGTGCCAGCAGCTTCGGGCGGGAGCTTTTGGACATTCAGTACTTC
NA TRBJ1-3 NA TRBV29-1 CSGSVPGNTIYF TGCAGCGGATCAGTCCCTGGAAACACCATATATTTT
NA TRBJ1-2 once TRBV7-9 CASSPSLPIDYGYTF TGTGCCAGCAGCCCATCGCTCCCGATAGATTATGGCTACACCTTC
NA TRBJ2-7 NA TRBV5-1 CASRVGLQGSYEQYF TGCGCCAGCCGGGTGGGCTTACAGGGATCCTACGAGCAGTACTTC